These 28 T cell receptor beta chains came from one sample sequenced in a study of Ad26.COV2.S vaccination and SARS-CoV-2 variants. Noted treatment: roughly 19 received Ad26.COV2.S at low or high dose, single or two shots; roughly 5 received placebo; per-sample allocation not given. Samples were taken on day 63 after the first vaccine or placebo injection. Method: immunoSEQ multiplex PCR; TCRdb's copy keeps in-frame clones and lacks some. The sample carries more than 250,000 clones, 80% to 90% recorded once. The sequencing here drew on peripheral blood, taken in a trial of Ad26.COV2.S vaccine versus placebo. These receptors all stem from a person between 18 and 65 years old who received the Ad26.COV2.S COVID-19 vaccine or a placebo.

The genes are TRBV19 and TRBJ1-6; D remains unclear. The CDR3 length is 12 residues. V was trimmed by 1 base and J by 8 bases, leaving 3 bases between them. Germline CDR1 is LNHDA and CDR2 is SQIVND (reference sequence). The CDR3 DNA sequence: TGTGCCAGTAGTATAGTAGATTCACCCCTCCACTTT. This codes for CASSIVDSPLHF.

This clone was found a few times. The chain recombines TRBV27 with TRBJ2-3; tentatively, D is TRBD2 (6 bases). The V and J ends lost 5 bases and 3 bases respectively, with 21 bases between them. The CDR3 is 17 residues long. From germline, CDR1 is MNHEY and CDR2 SMNVEV (reference sequence). The CDR3 protein is CASSGGMGRGRTDTQYF. For the CDR3, the DNA is TGTGCCAGCAGTGGGGGGATGGGACGGGGCCGAACAGATACGCAGTATTTT.

V gene TRBV18 combines with J gene TRBJ1-1, with TRBD1 matching over 7 bases. J gave up 7 bases and V 3 bases, and 14 bases lay outside the gene matches. This CDR3 spans 16 amino acids. CDR1 is KGHSH and CDR2 is LQKENI in the germline V gene. The CDR3 spells CASSPLTGISSGEAFF. CDR3 coding DNA: TGTGCCAGCTCACCCCTGACAGGGATCTCTTCTGGTGAAGCTTTCTTT.

This chain joins TRBV11-2 and TRBJ2-3, with TRBD2 matching over 8 bases. This CDR3 comprises 15 residues. In germline, CDR1 is SGHAT, CDR2 FQNNGV. The junction had 4 bases not matched to a gene; V was cut back by 3 bases and J by 2 bases. CDR3 loop: CASSLRGAPTDTQYF. The CDR3 coding sequence is TGTGCCAGCAGCTTGCGGGGGGCCCCCACAGATACGCAGTATTTT.

The rearrangement joins TRBV12-3 or TRBV12-4 to TRBJ1-2; tentative D call: TRBD1 (6 bases). V was trimmed by 3 bases and J by 8 bases, leaving 10 bases between them. The CDR3 loop spans 12 amino acids. CDR3 protein: CASSFSGEGYTF. CDR3 bases: TGTGCCAGCAGTTTTTCAGGGGAAGGCTACACCTTC.

The V call is TRBV6-2 or TRBV6-3, the J call TRBJ1-2; 7 bases are a match to TRBD1. J gave up 4 bases and V 5 bases, and 13 bases lay outside the gene matches. This CDR3 is 16 amino acids long. The germline gives CDR1 MNHEY, CDR2 SVGEGT. CDR3 nucleotide sequence: TGTGCCAGCAGTGAGCAGACGGGACAGACTCCCTATGGCTACACCTTC. The encoded protein is CASSEQTGQTPYGYTF.

J is TRBJ2-7 and V is TRBV7-6, with 10 bases fitting TRBD1. Trimming took 4 bases from V and 6 from J; bases not matched to a gene: 9. Germline loops: CDR1 SGHVS, CDR2 FNYEAQ. CDR3 length: 15 amino acids. CDR3 amino acids: CASSSWGTGDGEQYF. The CDR3 DNA follows: TGTGCCAGCAGCTCCTGGGGGACAGGGGATGGCGAGCAGTACTTC. The entire variable domain, with the rest obtained from reference TRBV7-6 and TRBJ2-7, is as follows: GAGVSQSPRYKVTKRGQDVALRCDPISGHVSLYWYRQALGQGPEFLTYFNYEAQQDKSGLPNDRFSAERPEGSISTLTIQRTEQRDSAMYRCASSSWGTGDGEQYFGPGTRLTVT.

This clone was recorded only once. The chain couples TRBV7-9 to TRBJ2-1; D unresolved. V shed 8 bases and J shed 8 bases, with 10 bases lying between them. CDR3 length equals 11 residues. Germline values: CDR1 SEHNR, CDR2 FQNEAQ (reference sequence). For the CDR3, the DNA is TGTGCCAGCGATAATTCCGATGAGCAGTTCTTC. It translates to CASDNSDEQFF. Variable domain in full (rest from reference TRBV7-9 and TRBJ2-1): DTGVSQNPRHKITKRGQNVTFRCDPISEHNRLYWYRQTLGQGPEFLTYFQNEAQLEKSRLLSDRFSAERPKGSFSTLEIQRTEQGDSAMYLCASDNSDEQFFGPGTRLTVL.

The CDR3 reads CASSSGTSGGEDEQYF. For the CDR3, the DNA is TGTGCCAGCAGTTCCGGGACTAGCGGGGGTGAGGACGAGCAGTACTTC. J is TRBJ2-7 and V is TRBV6-6, with 14 positions matching TRBD2. Trimming cost V 4 bases and J 5 bases; bases outside gene matches: 7. Germline CDR1 MNHNY, CDR2 SVGAGI (reference sequence). This CDR3 region has 16 residues.

This chain connects TRBV7-8 to TRBJ2-7; D might be TRBD1 (6 bases). This CDR3 has 15 amino acids. V lost 1 base and J lost 2, with 12 bases in between. Germline assignment: CDR1 SGHVS and CDR2 FQNEAQ. CDR3: CASSLGTAITYEQYF. CDR3 DNA: TGTGCCAGCAGCTTAGGGACAGCTATTACCTACGAGCAGTACTTC.

The chain joins TRBV5-1 to TRBJ2-3; possibly TRBD2 for D (6 bases). Germline V CDR1 and CDR2: SGHRS, YFSETQ. With 4 bases removed from V and 8 bases from J, the gap between germline ends came to 26 bases. This CDR3 spans 17 amino acids. The CDR3 DNA is TGCGCCAGCAGCCCTCGTGGTTTTATTGGGGGGTTGGGTACGCAGTATTTT. It encodes CASSPRGFIGGLGTQYF.

V gene TRBV18 combines with J gene TRBJ1-3; 10 bases agree with TRBD1. V trimming: 6 bases; J trimming: 1 base; junction bases outside the gene matches: 12. This CDR3 has 18 amino acids. CDR1 and CDR2 from the germline V gene are KGHSH and LQKENI. CDR3 nucleotide sequence: TGTGCCAGCTCCCCGTCACGGACGGGACAGGGGTCTGGAAACACCATATATTTT. Its protein product is CASSPSRTGQGSGNTIYF.

This clone appeared a few times. V usage is TRBV25-1 and J usage is TRBJ2-7; the D is unclear. Trimming stripped 6 bases from V and 3 bases from J, with 9 bases between. This CDR3 is 12 amino acids long. Looked up from germline, CDR1 is MGHDK and CDR2 is SYGVNS. As DNA, the CDR3 is TGTGCCAGCAGCGCTCCCTTCTACGAGCAGTACTTC. Translated: CASSAPFYEQYF.

This clone occurred once. The chain couples TRBV27 to TRBJ2-5; the D is unclear. V lost 3 bases and J 5 bases, leaving 25 bases between the germline ends. There are 18 residues in the CDR3. Germline CDR1 and CDR2: MNHEY and SMNVEV (reference sequence). This CDR3 reads CASSFIEVGPPPRETQYF. For the CDR3, the DNA is TGTGCCAGCAGTTTTATTGAGGTTGGACCGCCCCCCCGGGAGACCCAGTACTTC.

The J gene is TRBJ1-2, the V gene TRBV29-1; 7 bases agree with TRBD1. This CDR3 spans 12 amino acids. With 7 bases clipped from V and 4 bases from J, the junction kept 6 bases outside the gene matches. Germline lookup yields CDR1 SQVTM and CDR2 ANQGSEA. CDR3 bases: TGCAGCGCCCGGGACAGTGTCTATGGCTACACCTTC. This codes for CSARDSVYGYTF.

J is TRBJ1-6 and V is TRBV5-6; D is ambiguous. V lost 4 bases, J lost 10 bases, and 27 bases lay in between. Germline CDR1 SGHDT, CDR2 YYEEEE. The CDR3 has 18 residues. As DNA, the CDR3 is TGTGCCAGCAGCCCTATACGCGCTGGAGGAACCTTCCCGTCACCCCTCCACTTT. Its translation: CASSPIRAGGTFPSPLHF. Supplemented by reference TRBV5-6 and TRBJ1-6, the full variable domain reads DAGVTQSPTHLIKTRGQQVTLRCSPKSGHDTVSWYQQALGQGPQFIFQYYEEEERQRGNFPDRFSGHQFPNYSSELNVNALLLGDSALYLCASSPIRAGGTFPSPLHFGNGTRLTVT.

This clone was counted only a few times. The rearrangement links TRBV6-2 or TRBV6-3 to TRBJ1-6, with 10 bases aligning to TRBD1. J lost 9 bases, V lost 2 bases, and 7 bases had no gene match. The CDR3 loop spans 16 amino acids. The germline V gene encodes CDR1 MNHEY and CDR2 SVGEGT. CDR3 in DNA: TGTGCCAGCAGTTACACCAAGGGACAGGGGAGTTCACCCCTCCACTTT. Translated: CASSYTKGQGSSPLHF.

This clone was seen once. The chain joins TRBV6-5 to TRBJ1-2; possible D gene TRBD1, 5 bases. This CDR3 spans 15 amino acids. CDR1 is MNHEY and CDR2 is SVGAGI in the germline V gene. V lost 7 bases, J lost 4 bases, and 19 bases lay in between. CDR3 bases: TGTGCCAGCACCAAAGGAGACAGCCCTGGCTATGGCTACACCTTC. Translated, it gives CASTKGDSPGYGYTF.

The rearrangement uses TRBV7-9 and TRBJ1-6; possible D gene TRBD1, 6 bases. The CDR3 runs to 15 residues. With 0 bases removed from V and 7 bases from J, the gap between germline ends came to 10 bases. The V gene's germline CDR1 is SEHNR and CDR2 FQNEAQ (reference sequence). The CDR3 loop reads CASSLAGRGNSPLHF. For the CDR3, the DNA is TGTGCCAGCAGCTTAGCGGGCAGGGGAAATTCACCCCTCCACTTT.

This clone was found once. V is TRBV18 and J is TRBJ2-2; D remains ambiguous. Deletions cut 0 bases from V and 6 bases from J, with 8 bases between. The germline V gene encodes CDR1 KGHSH and CDR2 LQKENI. The CDR3 covers 14 residues. CDR3 loop: CASSPPARSGELFF. DNA for the CDR3: TGTGCCAGCTCACCACCGGCCAGATCCGGGGAGCTGTTTTTT.

The chain has TRBV5-6 and TRBJ1-1; 9 bases line up with TRBD1. This CDR3 has 16 amino acids. Germline V gene data show CDR1 as SGHDT and CDR2 as YYEEEE. The V segment lost 4 bases and the J segment 4 bases; nucleotides outside the gene matches: 11. CDR3: CASSPRDRAVGTEAFF. The CDR3 region has the DNA TGTGCCAGCAGCCCCCGGGACAGGGCTGTTGGCACTGAAGCTTTCTTT.

The chain has TRBV7-2 and TRBJ2-1; TRBD2 is a possible D gene (6 bases). V was pared by 1 base and J by 5 bases, with 12 bases between. This CDR3 has 15 amino acids. The V gene's germline CDR1 is SGHTA and CDR2 FQGNSA. The CDR3 DNA reads as TGTGCCAGCAGCTTAGTACGCGGGGTTAACAATGAGCAGTTCTTC. This codes for CASSLVRGVNNEQFF.

The chain has TRBV12-3 or TRBV12-4 and TRBJ2-1; D is unresolved. The ends were cut back, 1 base at V and 9 bases at J, with 10 bases in the middle. There are 13 residues in the CDR3. The CDR3 sequence: CASSLVAGGEQFF. The DNA for the CDR3 is TGTGCCAGCAGTTTAGTGGCAGGTGGTGAGCAGTTCTTC.

The chain recombines TRBV11-2 with TRBJ1-4, with TRBD1 as a possible D gene (6 bases). CDR1 is SGHAT and CDR2 is FQNNGV in the germline V gene. The CDR3 totals 15 residues. Trimming removed 5 bases at V and 8 bases at J, with 18 bases between. In DNA, the CDR3 is TGTGCCAGCAGCGCACAGGGCACCCAAGGGGAAAAACTGTTTTTT. Its translation is CASSAQGTQGEKLFF.

In this sample, this clone turned up once. The gene calls are TRBV20-1 and TRBJ2-7; D is ambiguous. The CDR3 is 11 residues long. Trimming removed 3 bases at V and 5 bases at J, with 8 bases between. Germline-derived CDR1 and CDR2 are DFQATT and SNEGSKA (reference sequence). CDR3 sequence: CSASKGNEQYF. The CDR3 DNA sequence: TGCAGTGCTAGTAAGGGAAACGAGCAGTACTTC.

The V gene is TRBV7-6, the J gene TRBJ1-2; D possibly corresponds to TRBD1 (6 bases). The CDR3 extends over 13 amino acids. Germline V gives CDR1 SGHVS, CDR2 FNYEAQ. V was trimmed by 5 bases and J by 4 bases, leaving 11 bases between them. The DNA of the CDR3 is TGTGCCAGCAGCCCAACAGGGTCCTATGGCTACACCTTC. Protein product: CASSPTGSYGYTF.

The V gene is TRBV5-1, the J gene TRBJ1-1; 8 bases map to TRBD1. Germline lookup yields CDR1 SGHRS and CDR2 YFSETQ. This CDR3 has 13 residues. Trimming removed 5 bases from V and 8 bases from J; junction bases left unmatched: 8. The CDR3 region has the DNA TGCGCCAGCAGGCGGACAGGGTCGAACGAAGCTTTCTTT. Protein sequence: CASRRTGSNEAFF.

This clone came up once. This chain joins TRBV7-9 and TRBJ2-7; D possibly corresponds to TRBD1 (6 bases). The CDR3 spans 13 residues. V lost 5 bases to trimming and J lost 1 base, with 9 bases between them. Germline assignment: CDR1 SEHNR and CDR2 FQNEAQ (reference sequence). CDR3: CASSPDSSYEQYF. CDR3 bases: TGTGCCAGCAGCCCGGACAGTTCCTACGAGCAGTACTTC.